A single sample gave rise to the 13 T cell receptor beta chains below, sequenced in a study of T cell responses to AZD1222 COVID-19 vaccine. Assay used: immunoSEQ multiplex PCR; TCRdb lists only in-frame clones, some missing. The data contain 150,000 or so clones, approximately 91% of them seen just once; the ten biggest clones take up roughly 5.5%. The sample was peripheral blood, taken on day 0 of AZD1222 vaccination. The receptors were gathered from an adult in good health.

The V call is TRBV30, the J call TRBJ1-4, with a tentative D call TRBD1 (6 bases). Germline loops: CDR1 GTSNPN, CDR2 SVGIG (reference sequence). V dropped 1 base and J dropped 8 bases, with 11 bases sitting between them. The CDR3 totals 13 residues. The CDR3 nucleotides are TGTGCCTGGAGTGACAGGGATCGAGAAAAACTGTTTTTT. It is translated as CAWSDRDREKLFF.

The V gene is TRBV15, the J gene TRBJ1-1, with D possibly matching TRBD1 (6 bases). Trimming took off 0 bases at V and 11 bases at J, with 13 bases between the two ends. Germline assignment: CDR1 LNHNV and CDR2 YYDKDF (reference sequence). This CDR3 contains 13 residues. In DNA, the CDR3 is TGTGCCACCAGCAGAGATCAGGGGACGGCGGCTTTCTTT. It translates to CATSRDQGTAAFF.

This chain links TRBV5-4 with TRBJ2-1; the D gene is possibly TRBD2 (5 bases). This CDR3 has 14 residues. V lost 4 bases and J lost 7, with 15 bases in between. Per the germline V gene, CDR1 is SGHNT and CDR2 is YYREEE (reference sequence). Here the CDR3 DNA reads TGTGCCAGCAGCACAAGGACTCCGGGAAATGAGCAGTTCTTC. Amino acid sequence: CASSTRTPGNEQFF.

In its sample, this clone was seen once. J is TRBJ2-5 and V is TRBV5-4; 14 positions match TRBD2. Per the germline V gene, CDR1 is SGHNT and CDR2 is YYREEE (reference sequence). This CDR3 is 13 amino acids long. Trimming cost V 10 bases and J 5 bases; bases outside gene matches: 4. The CDR3 is CAGGLAGVETQYF. CDR3 coding DNA: TGTGCCGGGGGACTAGCGGGAGTGGAGACCCAGTACTTC. The variable domain in full, completed from reference TRBV5-4 and TRBJ2-5, reads ETGVTQSPTHLIKTRGQQVTLRCSSQSGHNTVSWYQQALGQGPQFIFQYYREEENGRGNFPPRFSGLQFPNYSSELNVNALELDDSALYLCAGGLAGVETQYFGPGTRLLVL.

The V call is TRBV5-6, the J call TRBJ2-1, with TRBD2 identical over 9 bases. With V trimmed by 3 bases and J by 5 bases, 9 bases remained unmatched. This CDR3 contains 16 residues. The germline V gene encodes CDR1 SGHDT and CDR2 YYEEEE. The CDR3 coding sequence is TGTGCCAGCAGCTGGAGTGCGGGAGGGCCCCACAATGAGCAGTTCTTC. The encoded protein is CASSWSAGGPHNEQFF.

The chain couples TRBV12-3 or TRBV12-4 to TRBJ1-6, with D perhaps TRBD1 (5 bases). CDR3 length equals 13 residues. V was cut by 0 bases and J by 9 bases, with 6 bases left in between. The CDR3 region is CASSLAGGSPLHF. Here the CDR3 DNA reads TGTGCCAGCAGTTTAGCTGGGGGTTCACCCCTCCACTTT.

This clone was recorded only once. As DNA, the CDR3 is TGTGCCAGCAGAGGACTAGCGAACACCGGGGAGCTGTTTTTT. Translated, it gives CASRGLANTGELFF. The V gene is TRBV6-5, the J gene TRBJ2-2; 7 nucleotides agree with TRBD2. J gave up 0 bases and V 6 bases, and 1 base lay outside the gene matches. The CDR3 extends over 14 amino acids. Germline V gene sequence: CDR1 MNHEY, CDR2 SVGAGI.

This clone occurred once. The chain recombines TRBV6-6 with TRBJ1-2, with D possibly being TRBD1 (5 bases). CDR3 size: 12 residues. The V end lost 2 bases, the J end lost 8 bases, and 9 bases lay between the germline ends. CDR1 is MNHNY, CDR2 SVGAGI, per germline (reference sequence). CDR3 loop: CASSYAGRGYTF. Here the CDR3 DNA reads TGTGCCAGCAGTTACGCAGGGAGAGGCTACACCTTC.

The chain uses TRBV6-5 and TRBJ1-5; a possible D gene is TRBD1 (5 bases). V lost 6 bases and J lost 6, with 18 bases in between. Germline V gene data show CDR1 as MNHEY and CDR2 as SVGAGI. The CDR3 totals 15 residues. The CDR3 nucleotides are TGTGCCAGCAGCAGTTGGGGCCCGGGTATTCAGCCCCAGCATTTT. This sequence encodes CASSSWGPGIQPQHF.

The rearrangement uses TRBV2 and TRBJ2-7, with 9 bases aligning to TRBD2. Germline values: CDR1 SNHLY, CDR2 FYNNEI. The V and J ends lost 8 bases and 1 base, in that order; junction bases with no gene match: 6. The CDR3 extends over 14 amino acids. The CDR3 nucleotides read TGTGCCAGCCAGACTAGCGGAGTTTCCTACGAGCAGTACTTC. Encoded protein: CASQTSGVSYEQYF.

The chain couples TRBV20-1 to TRBJ1-2; D ambiguous. With 1 base removed from V and 4 bases from J, the gap between germline ends came to 4 bases. The CDR3 consists of 11 residues. Looked up from germline, CDR1 is DFQATT and CDR2 is SNEGSKA (reference sequence). The CDR3 DNA follows: TGCAGTGCTAGAGCTGCCTATGGCTACACCTTC. Amino acids: CSARAAYGYTF.

The CDR3 DNA is TGTGCCAGCAGCCAGGGGGACTGGGGCATTCAGTACTTC. Protein sequence: CASSQGDWGIQYF. V usage is TRBV7-2 and J usage is TRBJ2-4; possibly TRBD1 for D (7 bases). CDR1 is SGHTA and CDR2 is FQGNSA in the germline V gene. The CDR3 has 13 residues. Trimming took off 5 bases at V and 9 bases at J, with 14 bases between the two ends.

The chain couples TRBV19 to TRBJ2-1, with TRBD2 matching over 8 bases. The CDR3 spans 15 residues. CDR1 is LNHDA and CDR2 is SQIVND in the germline V gene (reference sequence). The V gene end was trimmed by 6 bases and the J gene end by 2 bases; junction bases not matched to a gene: 6. CDR3 sequence: CASSPGLGPYNEQFF. The CDR3 region has the DNA TGTGCCAGTAGCCCGGGACTAGGCCCCTACAATGAGCAGTTCTTC.